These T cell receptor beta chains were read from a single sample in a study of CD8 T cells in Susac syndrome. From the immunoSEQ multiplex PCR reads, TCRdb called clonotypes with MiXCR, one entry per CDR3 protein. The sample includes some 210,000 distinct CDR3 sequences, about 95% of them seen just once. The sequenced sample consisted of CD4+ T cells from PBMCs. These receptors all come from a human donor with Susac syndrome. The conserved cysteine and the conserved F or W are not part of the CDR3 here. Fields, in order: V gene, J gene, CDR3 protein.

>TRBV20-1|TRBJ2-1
SASDGGFYNEQF
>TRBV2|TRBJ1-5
ASSGGNSNQPQH
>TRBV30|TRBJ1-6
AWSVLLGSPLH
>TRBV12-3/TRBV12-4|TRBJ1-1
ASSRGQSMEDTEAF
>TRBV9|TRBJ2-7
ASSVGTSTYEQY
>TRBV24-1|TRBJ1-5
ATSAGDPNQPQH
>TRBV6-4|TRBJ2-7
ASTNQGKVPSYEQY
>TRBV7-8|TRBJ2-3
ASSLTGGPTDTQY
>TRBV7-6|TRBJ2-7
ASSRDRTGKQY
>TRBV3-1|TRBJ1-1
ASSEPGQGFEAF
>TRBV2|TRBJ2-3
ASSEGGGRGDTQY
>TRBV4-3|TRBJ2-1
ASSTTSGGLNEQF
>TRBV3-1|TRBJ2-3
ASSPRTSGGPTQY
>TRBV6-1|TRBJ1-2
ASSQTGAAGGYT
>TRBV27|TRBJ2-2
ASTLRGTGELF
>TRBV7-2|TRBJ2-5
ASSLRAGTGGKTQY
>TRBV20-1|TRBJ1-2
SARSSDQGVYGYT
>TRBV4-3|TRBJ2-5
ASSQDALAGSETQY
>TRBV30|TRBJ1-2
AWTRAQGYGYT
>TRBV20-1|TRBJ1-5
SAAAGVNQPQH
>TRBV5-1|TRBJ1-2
ASSLRDRDTGYT
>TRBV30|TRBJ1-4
AWSAQEKLF
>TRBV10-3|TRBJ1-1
AIWTGTTEAF
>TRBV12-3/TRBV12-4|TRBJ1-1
ASSTTRDGEAF
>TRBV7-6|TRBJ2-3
ASSLAPSTDTQY
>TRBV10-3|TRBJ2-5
AIRLEETQY
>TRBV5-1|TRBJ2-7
ASSSQASGGPNEQY
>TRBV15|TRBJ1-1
ATSRDLAAILNTEAF
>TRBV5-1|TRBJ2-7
ASSSKGGTGSYEQY
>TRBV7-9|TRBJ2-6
ASSPNRGRGPLRANVLT
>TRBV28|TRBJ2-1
ASSGARSSYNEQF
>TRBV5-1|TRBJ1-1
ASSFKSADTEAF
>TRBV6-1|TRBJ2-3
ASSLWTSGDTDTQY
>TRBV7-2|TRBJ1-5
ASSFAGQPQH
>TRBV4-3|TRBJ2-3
ASSQEPLETSGGFTDTQY
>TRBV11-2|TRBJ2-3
ASSLVGGRSSGGAGTDTQY
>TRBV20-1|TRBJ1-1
SARDPYKGTEAF
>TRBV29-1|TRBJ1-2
SVVGGNYGYT
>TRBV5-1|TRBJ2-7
ASASNGGSYEQY
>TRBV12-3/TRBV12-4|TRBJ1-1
ASRPRQGIRDTEAF
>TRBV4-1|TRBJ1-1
ASSQAPDRGGTEAF
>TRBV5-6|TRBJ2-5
ASSFNTKETQY
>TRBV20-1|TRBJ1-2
SAGTPGNYGYT
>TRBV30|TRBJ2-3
AWSVLSSGSTDTQY
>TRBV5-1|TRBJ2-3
ASSPSVGQGPDTQY